The 20 T cell receptor beta chains below all came from one sample that was sequenced in a study of cytomegalovirus exposure and HLA in healthy donors. The PCR used 60 Vbeta and 13 Jbeta primers. Sequenced by immunoSEQ multiplex PCR; TCRdb stores in-frame clones only, minus some. The sample lists roughly 140,000 clones; 70% to 85% were seen once. The sequenced material came from PBMCs. The receptors originated from a male donor in good health and CMV-seronegative.

The chain combines TRBV7-3 with TRBJ2-7, with D perhaps TRBD1 (5 bases). The CDR3 is 14 residues long. V was shortened by 1 base and J by 10 bases, with 17 bases between the two germline ends. In germline, CDR1 is SGHTA, CDR2 FQGTGA. CDR3 loop: CASSLNPGQGGQYF. The CDR3 DNA reads as TGTGCCAGCAGCTTAAACCCCGGGCAGGGTGGCCAGTACTTC.

The chain uses TRBV15 and TRBJ2-1; tentative D call: TRBD2 (6 bases). This CDR3 spans 21 amino acids. The V end lost 5 bases, the J end lost 5 bases, and 34 bases lay between the germline ends. CDR1 is LNHNV and CDR2 is YYDKDF in the germline V gene (reference sequence). The CDR3 coding sequence is TGTGCCACCAGCCTCTACCTCCATTCAGGGCCCCGACGGGAGACCCACAATGAGCAGTTCTTC. Its protein is CATSLYLHSGPRRETHNEQFF.

There are a few counts of this clone. This chain joins TRBV2 and TRBJ2-1, with 11 bases lining up with TRBD2. Germline CDR1 reads SNHLY; CDR2 reads FYNNEI. J gave up 10 bases and V 4 bases, and 9 bases lay outside the gene matches. The CDR3 extends over 15 amino acids. The CDR3: CASSGLSGRAGEQFF. The CDR3 DNA sequence: TGTGCCAGCAGTGGTCTTAGCGGGAGGGCTGGGGAGCAGTTCTTC.

The V call is TRBV18, the J call TRBJ2-7; 11 bases map to TRBD2. The germline V gene has CDR1 KGHSH and CDR2 LQKENI. The CDR3 is made up of 18 amino acids. Trimming took 2 bases from V and 1 from J; bases not matched to a gene: 10. Here the CDR3 DNA reads TGTGCCAGCTCACCAATTTCATTAAGGACTAGCGGGTCCTACGAGCAGTACTTC. Protein sequence: CASSPISLRTSGSYEQYF.

The chain has TRBV6-5 and TRBJ2-1, with unresolved D. The CDR3 is made up of 11 amino acids. The ends were cut back, 5 bases at V and 5 bases at J, with 4 bases in the middle. CDR1 is MNHEY and CDR2 is SVGAGI in the germline V gene. CDR3 in DNA: TGTGCCAGCAGTCTAGACAATGAGCAGTTCTTC. Translating it yields CASSLDNEQFF.

The CDR3 DNA sequence: TGTGCCAGTAGTCTCCGGGATACCTACGAGCAGTACTTC. It codes for CASSLRDTYEQYF. The chain carries TRBV19 and TRBJ2-7; TRBD2 is a possible D gene (5 bases). The CDR3 is 13 amino acids. Per the germline V gene, CDR1 is LNHDA and CDR2 is SQIVND (reference sequence). Trimming left V 5 bases short and J 2 bases short, with 10 bases between.

This chain links TRBV14 with TRBJ1-4; TRBD1 matches at 8 bases. This CDR3 has 16 residues. CDR1 and CDR2 (germline): SGHDN, FVKESK. V shed 4 bases, J shed 5 bases, and the junction held 9 bases outside the gene matches. DNA for the CDR3: TGTGCCAGCAGCCGGACTCAGGGGGCGACCAATGAAAAACTGTTTTTT. It is translated as CASSRTQGATNEKLFF.

The chain recombines TRBV10-3 with TRBJ1-1, with TRBD1 matching over 9 bases. The CDR3 loop spans 16 amino acids. Unmatched junction bases numbered 12, after V lost 3 bases and J lost 7 bases. CDR1 is ENHRY, CDR2 SYGVKD, per germline. CDR3 residues: CAISEWDRDPGGEAFF. Here the CDR3 DNA reads TGTGCCATCAGTGAATGGGACAGGGACCCAGGTGGTGAAGCTTTCTTT.

V gene TRBV27 combines with J gene TRBJ1-5; TRBD1 might be the D (6 bases). CDR1 is MNHEY and CDR2 is SMNVEV in the germline V gene (reference sequence). With 3 bases removed from V and 4 bases from J, the gap between germline ends came to 7 bases. The CDR3 has 13 amino acids. The CDR3 protein is CASSLGANQPQHF. The CDR3 DNA reads as TGTGCCAGCAGTTTGGGGGCTAATCAGCCCCAGCATTTT.

This clone showed up just a few times. This rearrangement joins TRBV27 to TRBJ2-7; 7 bases agree with TRBD1. The CDR3 extends over 19 amino acids. Germline CDR1 and CDR2: MNHEY and SMNVEV (reference sequence). With V trimmed by 3 bases and J by 3 bases, 20 bases remained unmatched. CDR3 DNA: TGTGCCAGCAGTTTGACAGGGTGGGCGGCACGTCAGCTGCACTACGAGCAGTACTTC. Translation gives CASSLTGWAARQLHYEQYF.

The V and J genes are TRBV25-1 and TRBJ2-5; maybe TRBD1 (6 bases). V was cut by 4 bases and J by 5 bases, with 11 bases left in between. Germline-derived CDR1 and CDR2 are MGHDK and SYGVNS. The CDR3 has 13 amino acids. Written as DNA, the CDR3 is TGTGCCAGCAGTGGGGGGCTCGGGGAGACCCAGTACTTC. It codes for CASSGGLGETQYF.

This rearrangement joins TRBV7-3 to TRBJ2-3; D uncertain. Trimming removed 1 base from V and 6 bases from J, with 8 bases in between. CDR1 SGHTA and CDR2 FQGTGA come from the germline V gene. CDR3 length equals 13 residues. CDR3: CASSLMFSDTQYF. As DNA, the CDR3 is TGTGCCAGCAGCTTAATGTTTAGCGATACGCAGTATTTT.

The chain combines TRBV6-5 with TRBJ2-5; D perhaps matches TRBD1 (6 bases). The J call may be incorrect, as the DNA end agrees better with TRBJ2-7. Germline V gives CDR1 MNHEY, CDR2 SVGAGI. This CDR3 has 13 amino acids. In DNA, the CDR3 is TGTGCCAGCAGTTACGCGGACAGTTACGAGCAGTACTTC. This sequence encodes CASSYADSYEQYF.

V usage is TRBV11-2 and J usage is TRBJ2-7; D uncertain. CDR1 is SGHAT, CDR2 FQNNGV, per germline. V lost 5 bases to trimming and J lost 7 bases, with 9 bases between them. The CDR3 contains 11 residues. The CDR3 nucleotides are TGTGCCAGCAGCCCCCAGAGGGAGCAGTACTTC. Protein sequence: CASSPQREQYF.

The rearrangement joins TRBV5-5 to TRBJ2-5, with D possibly matching TRBD2 (5 bases). Germline lookup yields CDR1 SGHKS and CDR2 YYEKEE (reference sequence). This CDR3 has 15 amino acids. V was clipped by 4 bases and J by 5 bases, with 18 bases between them. The CDR3 sequence: CASSPGLARGETQYF. The CDR3 nucleotides are TGTGCCAGCAGCCCCGGGTTAGCGCGAGGGGAGACCCAGTACTTC. The full variable domain, completed using reference TRBV5-5 and TRBJ2-5, is DAGVTQSPTHLIKTRGQQVTLRCSPISGHKSVSWYQQVLGQGPQFIFQYYEKEERGRGNFPDRFSARQFPNYSSELNVNALLLGDSALYLCASSPGLARGETQYFGPGTRLLVL.

This rearrangement joins TRBV10-3 to TRBJ1-5, with 8 positions matching TRBD1. Germline-derived CDR1 and CDR2 are ENHRY and SYGVKD. Trimming at V came to 2 bases and at J to 0 bases, leaving 9 bases not matched to a gene. This CDR3 has 18 residues. This CDR3 reads CAISEGAGGEDSNQPQHF. The CDR3 bases are TGTGCCATCAGTGAGGGGGCAGGGGGCGAAGATAGCAATCAGCCCCAGCATTTT.

The chain combines TRBV6-1 with TRBJ2-7; D is possibly TRBD2 (6 bases). Trimming took 6 bases from V and 7 from J, leaving 16 bases between them. This CDR3 has 13 amino acids. Germline loops: CDR1 MNHNS, CDR2 SASEGT. The CDR3 nucleotides read TGTGCCAGCAGGGGAGGATCGGCCTTAGAGCAGTACTTC. It encodes CASRGGSALEQYF.

The chain joins TRBV7-2 to TRBJ2-5; D ambiguous. This CDR3 spans 15 amino acids. The V and J ends lost 1 base and 4 bases respectively, with 13 bases between them. Germline values: CDR1 SGHTA, CDR2 FQGNSA. CDR3 nucleotides: TGTGCCAGCAGCTTAGGGTATGGCGGTAGAGAGACCCAGTACTTC. It encodes CASSLGYGGRETQYF.

The gene calls are TRBV7-9 and TRBJ1-2; D ambiguous. Germline V gene lookup returns CDR1 SEHNR and CDR2 FQNEAQ (reference sequence). Trimming took off 5 bases at V and 5 bases at J, with 15 bases between the two ends. The CDR3 is 14 amino acids. The chain's CDR3 is CASSQTTAGYGYTF. Here the CDR3 DNA reads TGTGCCAGCAGCCAAACGACCGCCGGGTATGGCTACACCTTC.

The chain combines TRBV30 with TRBJ2-7, with 8 bases fitting TRBD2. V lost 2 bases, J lost 3 bases, and 3 bases stayed unmatched. Germline V lookup: CDR1 GTSNPN, CDR2 SVGIG (reference sequence). This CDR3 is 13 amino acids long. The CDR3 nucleotides read TGTGCCTGGAGTCATAGCGGGAACTACGAGCAGTACTTC. It is translated as CAWSHSGNYEQYF.